The 8 T cell receptor beta chains in this list originate from one sample, sequenced in a study of OX40 agonist ivuxolimab in advanced cancers. Receptor libraries were prepared by the immunoSEQ multiplex PCR assay. TCRdb carries this immuneACCESS record with in-frame sequences only. Its versions omit some clonotypes, under half of them owing to an unresolved V gene in the studies checked, with the rest unexplained. This sample holds 48,000 or so clones; around 90% were observed only once. Around 50% of the sample is in the top ten clones. The material sequenced was CD4+ or CD8+ T cells sorted from blood, taken in a trial of the OX40 agonist ivuxolimab. The receptors originated from an adult with an advanced solid tumor such as melanoma, head and neck, liver or kidney cancer.

CDR3 nucleotides: TGTGCCAGCAGCTTAGTTTCAGGGTTCACAGATACGCAGTATTTT. Translating it yields CASSLVSGFTDTQYF. V is TRBV7-9 and J is TRBJ2-3; a possible D gene is TRBD1 (5 bases). Germline-derived CDR1 and CDR2 are SEHNR and FQNEAQ (reference sequence). V shed 1 base and J shed 2 bases, with 10 bases lying between them. This CDR3 has 15 amino acids.

The CDR3 loop is CASSQEFGQHSGNTIYF. The CDR3, as DNA: TGCGCCAGCAGCCAAGAATTCGGCCAGCACTCTGGAAACACCATATATTTT. The rearrangement links TRBV4-1 to TRBJ1-3; no clear D gene. The CDR3 is 17 residues long. From germline, CDR1 is MGHRA and CDR2 YSYEKL. The V gene lost 0 bases and the J gene lost 0 bases, with 12 bases spanning the gap.

This clone turned up a few times. The genes are TRBV18 and TRBJ1-4; 11 bases are shared with TRBD1. Germline V gene data show CDR1 as KGHSH and CDR2 as LQKENI. This CDR3 has 14 amino acids. V was clipped by 4 bases and J by 7 bases; unmatched bases: 2. The CDR3 region has the DNA TGTGCCAGCTCACGGACAGGGGGCATTGAAAAACTGTTTTTT. This gives the protein CASSRTGGIEKLFF.

The gene calls are TRBV6-6 and TRBJ2-5; TRBD1 agrees at 9 bases. The J segment lost 6 bases and the V segment lost 5 bases, leaving 4 bases of the junction unmatched. CDR1 and CDR2 from the germline V gene are MNHNY and SVGAGI (reference sequence). The CDR3 runs to 13 residues. This CDR3 reads CASSTGQGKTQYF. Here the CDR3 DNA reads TGTGCCAGCAGTACGGGACAGGGAAAGACCCAGTACTTC.

This clone was recorded once. The V gene is TRBV5-4, the J gene TRBJ2-4; tentative D call: TRBD1 (5 bases). The germline V and J ends were trimmed by 3 bases and 5 bases, with 9 bases remaining between them. This CDR3 comprises 13 residues. Germline V lookup: CDR1 SGHNT, CDR2 YYREEE (reference sequence). CDR3 in amino acids: CASSYGHENIQYF. The DNA for the CDR3 is TGTGCCAGCAGCTACGGACACGAAAACATTCAGTACTTC. The variable domain in full, with the rest retrieved from reference TRBV5-4 and TRBJ2-4, is ETGVTQSPTHLIKTRGQQVTLRCSSQSGHNTVSWYQQALGQGPQFIFQYYREEENGRGNFPPRFSGLQFPNYSSELNVNALELDDSALYLCASSYGHENIQYFGAGTRLSVL.

This rearrangement joins TRBV7-3 to TRBJ2-5; no firm D call. Trimming shortened V by 8 bases and J by 5 bases, and 15 bases separated the two germline ends. The germline V gene has CDR1 SGHTA and CDR2 FQGTGA. This CDR3 region has 13 residues. The CDR3 nucleotides read TGTGCCAGCGGCCTCAGGAATGGGGAGACCCAGTACTTC. Encoded protein: CASGLRNGETQYF.

The chain has TRBV30 and TRBJ1-1, with 9 positions matching TRBD1. Germline trimming cut 8 bases from V and 5 bases from J; bases unmatched to any gene: 12. Germline V gives CDR1 GTSNPN, CDR2 SVGIG (reference sequence). CDR3 length: 14 amino acids. In DNA, the CDR3 is TGTGCCGGAAATATACAGGGGGCGGGTACTGAAGCTTTCTTT. This codes for CAGNIQGAGTEAFF.

The rearrangement joins TRBV5-1 to TRBJ2-1; possibly TRBD2 for D (6 bases). Trimming cost V 1 base and J 1 base, with 18 bases left between them. There are 18 residues in the CDR3. CDR1 is SGHRS and CDR2 is YFSETQ in the germline V gene. The CDR3 region has the DNA TGCGCCAGCAGCTTGAGTTCGGCGGGGAAGGGGTCCTACAATGAGCAGTTCTTC. Translating it yields CASSLSSAGKGSYNEQFF.